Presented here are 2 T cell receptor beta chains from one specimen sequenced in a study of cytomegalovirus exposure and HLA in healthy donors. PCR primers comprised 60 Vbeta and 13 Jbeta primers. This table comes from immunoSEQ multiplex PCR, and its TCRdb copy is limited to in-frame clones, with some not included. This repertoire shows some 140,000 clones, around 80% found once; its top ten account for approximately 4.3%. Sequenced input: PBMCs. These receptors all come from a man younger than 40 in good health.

CDR3 sequence reads: CASSRDYSTETQYF. CDR3 DNA: TGTGCCAGCTCACGGGACTATAGCACCGAGACCCAGTACTTC. This rearrangement joins TRBV18 to TRBJ2-5; 7 bases match TRBD2. CDR3 length: 14 amino acids. V lost 4 bases to trimming and J lost 5 bases; unmatched junction nucleotides: 7. Germline CDR1 is KGHSH and CDR2 is LQKENI.

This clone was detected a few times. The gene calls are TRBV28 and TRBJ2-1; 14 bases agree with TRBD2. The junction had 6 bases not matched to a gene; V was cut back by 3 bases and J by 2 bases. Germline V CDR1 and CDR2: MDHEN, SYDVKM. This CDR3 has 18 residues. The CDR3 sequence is CASSLTSGRAYPYNEQFF. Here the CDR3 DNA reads TGTGCCAGCAGTTTGACTAGCGGGAGGGCGTATCCCTACAATGAGCAGTTCTTC. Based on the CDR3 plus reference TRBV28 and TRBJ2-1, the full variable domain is DVKVTQSSRYLVKRTGEKVFLECVQDMDHENMFWYRQDPGLGLRLIYFSYDVKMKEKGDIPEGYSVSREKKERFSLILESASTNQTSMYLCASSLTSGRAYPYNEQFFGPGTRLTVL.